This record concerns one T cell receptor (beta chain) sequence. J lost 4 bases, V lost 5 bases, and 9 bases had no gene match. Germline lookup yields CDR1 SEHNR and CDR2 FQNEAQ (reference sequence). CDR3 length: 17 amino acids. These data are taken from a study of Graves' ophthalmopathy and Graves' hyperthyroidism. Diagnosis used clinical symptoms, serum thyroxine, TRAb, thyroid ultrasound and orbital computed tomography. TCR beta CDR3 amplification used RNA transcripts. First-round RT-PCR used HTBI primers; second-round multiplex PCR followed. In TCRdb, the multiplex PCR reads were re-called with MiXCR into one record per CDR3 protein. The table shows about 640,000 distinct CDR3 sequences, with about 38% occurring only once.

The sequence was collected from an adult man with Graves' ophthalmopathy. The source material was peripheral blood. V gene TRBV7-9 combines with J gene TRBJ2-7, with 15 bases that match TRBD2. CDR3: CASSPGTSGGIAYEQYF. DNA for the CDR3: TGTGCCAGCAGCCCGGGGACTAGCGGGGGGATAGCTTACGAGCAGTACTTC.